Each of the 7 T cell receptor beta chains below was sequenced from the same sample in a study of blood T cell repertoires in COVID-19. Using immunoSEQ multiplex PCR, the repertoire was profiled, and TCRdb retains in-frame clones only, with some absent. The sample consists of about 130,000 clones, approximately 70% of them appearing once. The material sequenced was peripheral blood. Receptor source: a woman in her 70s with acute or convalescent COVID-19.

This clone was detected only a few times. J is TRBJ2-1 and V is TRBV7-2; 14 nucleotides align to TRBD2. From germline, CDR1 is SGHTA and CDR2 FQGNSA. The J segment lost 6 bases and the V segment lost 7 bases, leaving 5 bases of the junction unmatched. CDR3 length equals 15 residues. CDR3 protein: CASKLGLAGGNEQFF. The CDR3 region has the DNA TGTGCCAGCAAACTAGGACTAGCGGGAGGCAATGAGCAGTTCTTC. Using reference TRBV7-2 and TRBJ2-1 for the parts outside the CDR3, the full variable domain is GAGVSQSPSNKVTEKGKDVELRCDPISGHTALYWYRQSLGQGLEFLIYFQGNSAPDKSGLPSDRFSAERTGGSVSTLTIQRTQQEDSAVYLCASKLGLAGGNEQFFGPGTRLTVL.

The chain employs TRBV2 and TRBJ2-1; 7 bases are shared with TRBD2. Germline CDR1 reads SNHLY; CDR2 reads FYNNEI. With V trimmed by 5 bases and J by 0 bases, 10 bases remained unmatched. The CDR3 has 17 residues. This CDR3 is CASSPPRSGDSYNEQFF. The CDR3 coding sequence is TGTGCCAGCAGTCCTCCGCGGAGCGGGGACTCCTACAATGAGCAGTTCTTC.

The V call is TRBV2, the J call TRBJ2-1; TRBD1 matches at 8 bases. CDR3 size: 11 residues. The V gene end was trimmed by 7 bases and the J gene end by 12 bases; junction bases not matched to a gene: 5. CDR1 is SNHLY and CDR2 is FYNNEI in the germline V gene. The CDR3 region is CASTSDRGQFF. The CDR3 DNA sequence: TGTGCCAGCACCAGCGACAGGGGGCAGTTCTTC.

This clone has a handful of counts. The J gene is TRBJ2-7, the V gene TRBV7-9, with 8 bases matching TRBD2. The V and J ends lost 1 base and 5 bases, in that order; junction bases with no gene match: 7. The length of the CDR3 is 15 residues. CDR1 is SEHNR and CDR2 is FQNEAQ in the germline V gene (reference sequence). CDR3 DNA: TGTGCCAGCAGCTTAGGCGGGGGGCCAAACGACGAGCAGTACTTC. Translating it yields CASSLGGGPNDEQYF.

This rearrangement joins TRBV11-2 to TRBJ2-7; D is unresolved. Germline V gives CDR1 SGHAT, CDR2 FQNNGV. The CDR3 totals 13 residues. The ends were cut back, 5 bases at V and 3 bases at J, with 11 bases in the middle. The CDR3 bases are TGTGCCAGCAGCCCCCTGCCGCGCTACGAGCAGTACTTC. It encodes CASSPLPRYEQYF.

J is TRBJ1-2 and V is TRBV9, with 8 bases matching TRBD1. Trimming cost V 0 bases and J 6 bases; bases outside gene matches: 4. Germline V CDR1 and CDR2: SGDLS, YYNGEE. The CDR3 spans 14 residues. The CDR3 region has the DNA TGTGCCAGCAGCGTAGCTGCACAGGGGGATGGCTACACCTTC. It specifies CASSVAAQGDGYTF.

This clone was recorded only once. V is TRBV7-8 and J is TRBJ1-1; D ambiguous. Germline assignment: CDR1 SGHVS and CDR2 FQNEAQ. There are 20 residues in the CDR3. Trimming took 1 base from V and 0 from J, leaving 24 bases between them. The CDR3 nucleotides are TGTGCCAGCAGCTTAGACAGTTGGGCGGGGTTTGCGGGCCTGAACACTGAAGCTTTCTTT. This encodes CASSLDSWAGFAGLNTEAFF.